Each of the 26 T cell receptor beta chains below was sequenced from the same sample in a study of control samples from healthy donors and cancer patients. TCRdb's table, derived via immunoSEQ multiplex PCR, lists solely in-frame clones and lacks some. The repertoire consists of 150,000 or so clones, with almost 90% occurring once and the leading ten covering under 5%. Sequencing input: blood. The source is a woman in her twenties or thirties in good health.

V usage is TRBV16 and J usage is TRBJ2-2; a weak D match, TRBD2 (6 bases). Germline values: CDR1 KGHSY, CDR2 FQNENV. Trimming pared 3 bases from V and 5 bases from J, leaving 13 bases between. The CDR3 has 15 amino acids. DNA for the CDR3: TGTGCCAGCAGCCAGGGACTGGCGGGAACCGGGGAGCTGTTTTTT. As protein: CASSQGLAGTGELFF.

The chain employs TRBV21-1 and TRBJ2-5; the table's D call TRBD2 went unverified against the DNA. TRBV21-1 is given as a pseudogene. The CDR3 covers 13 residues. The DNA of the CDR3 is TGTGCCAGCAGCGTAACGGGACAAGAGACCCAGTACTTC. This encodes CASSVTGQETQYF.

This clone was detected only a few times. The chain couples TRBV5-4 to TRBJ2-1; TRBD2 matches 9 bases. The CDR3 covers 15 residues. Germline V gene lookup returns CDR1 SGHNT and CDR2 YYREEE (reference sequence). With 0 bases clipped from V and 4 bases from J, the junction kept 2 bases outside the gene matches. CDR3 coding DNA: TGTGCCAGCAGCTTGGCTAGCGGGGAGTACAATGAGCAGTTCTTC. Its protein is CASSLASGEYNEQFF.

As DNA, the CDR3 is TGTGCCAGCAGTCCTGAGGGTCTCGGCTTGGAAGATGGCTACACCTTC. Translated, it gives CASSPEGLGLEDGYTF. This chain links TRBV28 with TRBJ1-2, with D hard to call. This CDR3 has 16 amino acids. V was shortened by 5 bases and J by 6 bases, with 22 bases between the two germline ends. The germline gives CDR1 MDHEN, CDR2 SYDVKM.

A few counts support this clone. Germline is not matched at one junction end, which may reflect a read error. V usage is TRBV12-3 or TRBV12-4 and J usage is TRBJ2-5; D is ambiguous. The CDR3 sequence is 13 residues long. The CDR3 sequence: CASVGRPAETQYF. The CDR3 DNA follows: TGCGCCTCGGTGGGCAGACCGGCGGAGACCCAGTACTTC.

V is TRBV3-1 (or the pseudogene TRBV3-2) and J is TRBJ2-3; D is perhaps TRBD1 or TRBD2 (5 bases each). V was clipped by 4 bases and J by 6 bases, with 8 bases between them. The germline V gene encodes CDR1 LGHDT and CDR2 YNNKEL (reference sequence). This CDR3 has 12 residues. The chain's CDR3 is CASSPWGDTQYF. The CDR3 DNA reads TGTGCCAGCAGCCCCTGGGGGGATACGCAGTATTTT.

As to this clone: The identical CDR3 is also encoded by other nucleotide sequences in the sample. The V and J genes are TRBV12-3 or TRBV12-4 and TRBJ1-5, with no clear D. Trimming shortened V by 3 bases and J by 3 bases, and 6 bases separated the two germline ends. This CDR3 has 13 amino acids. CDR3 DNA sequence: TGTGCCAGCAGTTTTGGAGTCAATCAGCCCCAGCATTTT. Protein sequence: CASSFGVNQPQHF.

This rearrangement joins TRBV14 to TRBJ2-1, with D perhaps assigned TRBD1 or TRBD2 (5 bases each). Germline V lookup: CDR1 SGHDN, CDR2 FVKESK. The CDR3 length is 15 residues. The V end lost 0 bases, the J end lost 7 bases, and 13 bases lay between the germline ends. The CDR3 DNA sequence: TGTGCCAGCAGCCAAGATCCGGGACGGTATAATGAGCAGTTCTTC. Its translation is CASSQDPGRYNEQFF.

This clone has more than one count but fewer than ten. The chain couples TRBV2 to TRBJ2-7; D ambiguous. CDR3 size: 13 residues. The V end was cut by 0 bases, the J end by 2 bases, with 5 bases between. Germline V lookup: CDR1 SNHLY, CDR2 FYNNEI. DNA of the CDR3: TGTGCCAGCAGTGAAGCTACAGCCTACGAGCAGTACGTC. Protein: CASSEATAYEQYV.

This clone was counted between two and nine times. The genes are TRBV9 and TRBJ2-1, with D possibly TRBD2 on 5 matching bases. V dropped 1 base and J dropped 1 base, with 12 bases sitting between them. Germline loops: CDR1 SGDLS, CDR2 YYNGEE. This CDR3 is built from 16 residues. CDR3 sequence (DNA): TGTGCCAGCAGCGTACTAGCTCAGCTATCCTACAATGAGCAGTTCTTC. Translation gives CASSVLAQLSYNEQFF. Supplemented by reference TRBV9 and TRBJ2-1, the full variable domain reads DSGVTQTPKHLITATGQRVTLRCSPRSGDLSVYWYQQSLDQGLQFLIQYYNGEERAKGNILERFSAQQFPDLHSELNLSSLELGDSALYFCASSVLAQLSYNEQFFGPGTRLTVL.

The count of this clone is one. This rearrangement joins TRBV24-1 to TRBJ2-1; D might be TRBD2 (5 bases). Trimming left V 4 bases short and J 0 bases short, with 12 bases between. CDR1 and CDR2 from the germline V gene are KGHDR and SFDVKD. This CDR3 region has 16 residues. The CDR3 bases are TGTGCCACCAGTGAGACGCGGAGGAGCTCCTACAATGAGCAGTTCTTC. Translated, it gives CATSETRRSSYNEQFF.

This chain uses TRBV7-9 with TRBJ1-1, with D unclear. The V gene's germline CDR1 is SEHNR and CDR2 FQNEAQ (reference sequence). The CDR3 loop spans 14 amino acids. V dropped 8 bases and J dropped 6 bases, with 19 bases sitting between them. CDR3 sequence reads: CASAREAVRAEAFF. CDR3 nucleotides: TGTGCCAGCGCACGCGAGGCCGTTAGGGCTGAAGCTTTCTTT.

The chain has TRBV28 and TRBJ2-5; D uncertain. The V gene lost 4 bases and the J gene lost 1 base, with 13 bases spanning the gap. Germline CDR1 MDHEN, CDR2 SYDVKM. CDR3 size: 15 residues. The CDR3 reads CASSSPGPFQETQYF. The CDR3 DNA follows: TGTGCCAGCAGTTCACCCGGACCGTTCCAAGAGACCCAGTACTTC. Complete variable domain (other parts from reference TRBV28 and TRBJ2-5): DVKVTQSSRYLVKRTGEKVFLECVQDMDHENMFWYRQDPGLGLRLIYFSYDVKMKEKGDIPEGYSVSREKKERFSLILESASTNQTSMYLCASSSPGPFQETQYFGPGTRLLVL.

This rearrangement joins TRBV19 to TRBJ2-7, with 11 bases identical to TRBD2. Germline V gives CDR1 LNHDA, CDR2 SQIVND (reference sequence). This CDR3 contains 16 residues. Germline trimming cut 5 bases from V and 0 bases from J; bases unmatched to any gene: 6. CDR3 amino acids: CASSPRTSGPSYEQYF. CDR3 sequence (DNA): TGTGCCAGTAGTCCTCGGACTAGCGGGCCCTCCTACGAGCAGTACTTC. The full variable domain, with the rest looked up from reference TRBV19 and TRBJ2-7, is DGGITQSPKYLFRKEGQNVTLSCEQNLNHDAMYWYRQDPGQGLRLIYYSQIVNDFQKGDIAEGYSVSREKKESFPLTVTSAQKNPTAFYLCASSPRTSGPSYEQYFGPGTRLTVT.

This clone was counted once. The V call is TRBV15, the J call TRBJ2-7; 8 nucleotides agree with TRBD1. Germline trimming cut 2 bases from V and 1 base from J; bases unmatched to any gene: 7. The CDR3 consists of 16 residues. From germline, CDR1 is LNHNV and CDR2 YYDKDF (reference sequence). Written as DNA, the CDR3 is TGTGCCACCAGCAGATCAGGGGGCGCCAGGTCCTACGAGCAGTACTTC. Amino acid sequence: CATSRSGGARSYEQYF.

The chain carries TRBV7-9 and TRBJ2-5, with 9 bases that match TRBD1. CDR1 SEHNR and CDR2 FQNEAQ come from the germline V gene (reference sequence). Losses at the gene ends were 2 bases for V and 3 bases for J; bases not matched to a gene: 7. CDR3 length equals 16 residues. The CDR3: CASSLPGQGGKETQYF. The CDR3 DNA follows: TGTGCCAGCAGCTTACCGGGACAGGGAGGGAAAGAGACCCAGTACTTC.

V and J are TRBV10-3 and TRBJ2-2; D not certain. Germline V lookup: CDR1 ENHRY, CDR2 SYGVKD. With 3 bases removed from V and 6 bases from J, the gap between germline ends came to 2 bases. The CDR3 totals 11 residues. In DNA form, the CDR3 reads TGTGCCATCAGTGACCCCGGGGAGCTGTTTTTT. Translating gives CAISDPGELFF.

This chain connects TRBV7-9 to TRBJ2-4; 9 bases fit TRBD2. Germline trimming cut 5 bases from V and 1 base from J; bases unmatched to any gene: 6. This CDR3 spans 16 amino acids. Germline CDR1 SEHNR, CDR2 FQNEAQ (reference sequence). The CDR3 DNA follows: TGTGCCAGCAGCCCGTATAGCGGGGGCGCCAAAAACATTCAGTACTTC. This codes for CASSPYSGGAKNIQYF. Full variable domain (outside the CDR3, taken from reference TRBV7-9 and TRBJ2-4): DTGVSQNPRHKITKRGQNVTFRCDPISEHNRLYWYRQTLGQGPEFLTYFQNEAQLEKSRLLSDRFSAERPKGSFSTLEIQRTEQGDSAMYLCASSPYSGGAKNIQYFGAGTRLSVL.

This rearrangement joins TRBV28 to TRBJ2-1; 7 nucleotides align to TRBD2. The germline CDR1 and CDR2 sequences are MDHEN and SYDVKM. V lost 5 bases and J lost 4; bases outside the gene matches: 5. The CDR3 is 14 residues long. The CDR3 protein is CASSTGTNYNEQFF. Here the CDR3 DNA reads TGTGCCAGCAGTACCGGGACTAATTACAATGAGCAGTTCTTC. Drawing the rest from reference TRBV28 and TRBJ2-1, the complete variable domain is DVKVTQSSRYLVKRTGEKVFLECVQDMDHENMFWYRQDPGLGLRLIYFSYDVKMKEKGDIPEGYSVSREKKERFSLILESASTNQTSMYLCASSTGTNYNEQFFGPGTRLTVL.

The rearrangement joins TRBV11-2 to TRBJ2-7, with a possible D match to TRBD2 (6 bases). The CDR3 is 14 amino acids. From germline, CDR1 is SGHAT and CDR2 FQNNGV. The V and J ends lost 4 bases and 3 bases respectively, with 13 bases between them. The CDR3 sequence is CASSSGGTYYEQYF. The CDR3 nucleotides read TGTGCCAGCAGCTCAGGAGGGACCTACTACGAGCAGTACTTC. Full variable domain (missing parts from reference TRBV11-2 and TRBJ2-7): EAGVAQSPRYKIIEKRQSVAFWCNPISGHATLYWYQQILGQGPKLLIQFQNNGVVDDSQLPKDRFSAERLKGVDSTLKIQPAKLEDSAVYLCASSSGGTYYEQYFGPGTRLTVT.

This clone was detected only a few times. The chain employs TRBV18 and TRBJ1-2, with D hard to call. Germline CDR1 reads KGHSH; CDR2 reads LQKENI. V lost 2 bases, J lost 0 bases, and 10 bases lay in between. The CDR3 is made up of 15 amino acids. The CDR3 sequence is CASSPSAQSNYGYTF. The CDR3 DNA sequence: TGTGCCAGCTCACCAAGCGCACAATCTAACTATGGCTACACCTTC.

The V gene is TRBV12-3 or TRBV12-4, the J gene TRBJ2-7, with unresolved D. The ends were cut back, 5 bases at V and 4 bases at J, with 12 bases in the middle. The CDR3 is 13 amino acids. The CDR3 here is CASSVGFAYEQYF. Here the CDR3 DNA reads TGTGCCAGCAGTGTCGGTTTTGCGTACGAGCAGTACTTC.

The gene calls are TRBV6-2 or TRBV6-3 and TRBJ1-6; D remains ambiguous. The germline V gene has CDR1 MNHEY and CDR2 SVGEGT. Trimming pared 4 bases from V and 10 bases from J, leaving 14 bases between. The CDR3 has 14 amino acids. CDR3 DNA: TGTGCCAGCAGTTCTACCACTCCACTCTCACCCCTCCACTTT. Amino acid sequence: CASSSTTPLSPLHF.

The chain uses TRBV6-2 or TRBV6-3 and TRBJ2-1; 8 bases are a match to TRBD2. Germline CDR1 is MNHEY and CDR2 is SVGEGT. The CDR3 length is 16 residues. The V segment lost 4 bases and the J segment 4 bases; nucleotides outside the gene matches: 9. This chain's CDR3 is CASSFTLAGSYNEQFF. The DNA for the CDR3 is TGTGCCAGCAGTTTTACCCTAGCGGGTTCGTACAATGAGCAGTTCTTC.

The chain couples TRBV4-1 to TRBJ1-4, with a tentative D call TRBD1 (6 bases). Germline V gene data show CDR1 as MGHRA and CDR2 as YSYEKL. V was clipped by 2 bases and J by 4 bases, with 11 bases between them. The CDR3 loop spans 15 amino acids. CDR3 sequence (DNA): TGCGCCAGCAGCCAAACAGGGTTGAATAATGAAAAACTGTTTTTT. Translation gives CASSQTGLNNEKLFF.

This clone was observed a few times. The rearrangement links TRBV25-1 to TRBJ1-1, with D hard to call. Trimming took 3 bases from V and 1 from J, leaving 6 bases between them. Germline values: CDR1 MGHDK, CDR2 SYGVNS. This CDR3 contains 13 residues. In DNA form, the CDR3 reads TGTGCCAGCAGTGACCGACCGAACACTGAAGCTTTCTTT. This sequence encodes CASSDRPNTEAFF.